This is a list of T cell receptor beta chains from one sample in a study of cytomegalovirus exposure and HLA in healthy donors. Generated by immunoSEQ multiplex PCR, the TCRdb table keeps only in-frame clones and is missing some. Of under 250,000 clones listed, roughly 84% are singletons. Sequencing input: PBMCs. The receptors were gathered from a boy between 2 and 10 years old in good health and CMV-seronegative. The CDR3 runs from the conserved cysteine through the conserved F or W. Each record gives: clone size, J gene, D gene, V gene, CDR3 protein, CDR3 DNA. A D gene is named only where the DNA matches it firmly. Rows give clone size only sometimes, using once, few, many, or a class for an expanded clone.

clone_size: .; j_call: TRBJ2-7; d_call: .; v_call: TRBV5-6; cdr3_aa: CASSLGGRYEQYF; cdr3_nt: TGTGCCAGCAGCTTGGGGGGGCGATACGAGCAGTACTTC
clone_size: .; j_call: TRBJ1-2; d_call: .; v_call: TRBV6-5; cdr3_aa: CASSYSVGAYYGYTF; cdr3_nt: TGTGCCAGCAGTTACTCGGTAGGGGCCTACTATGGCTACACCTTC
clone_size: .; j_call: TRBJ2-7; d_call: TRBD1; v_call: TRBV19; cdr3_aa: CASSIATGGSYEQYF; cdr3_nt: TGTGCCAGTAGTATAGCCACAGGGGGATCCTACGAGCAGTACTTC
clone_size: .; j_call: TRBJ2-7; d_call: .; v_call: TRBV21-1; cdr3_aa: CASAPSWGRDRHYEQYF; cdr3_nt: TGTGCCAGCGCCCCATCTTGGGGCCGGGACAGACACTACGAGCAGTACTTC
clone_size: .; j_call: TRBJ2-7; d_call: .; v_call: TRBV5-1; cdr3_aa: CASSMDQEREQYF; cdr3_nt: TGCGCCAGCAGCATGGATCAGGAGCGGGAGCAGTACTTC
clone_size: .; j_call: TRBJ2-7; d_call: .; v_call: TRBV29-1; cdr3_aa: CSAGRDGEQYF; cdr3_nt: TGCAGTGCGGGGCGGGACGGCGAGCAGTACTTC
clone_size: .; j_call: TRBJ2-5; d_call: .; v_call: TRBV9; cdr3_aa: CASSPDQETQYF; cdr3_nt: TGTGCCAGCAGCCCGGACCAAGAGACCCAGTACTTC
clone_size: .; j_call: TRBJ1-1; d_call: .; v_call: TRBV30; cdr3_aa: CAWSFSRGGYTEAFF; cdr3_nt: TGTGCCTGGAGCTTTTCGCGAGGGGGTTACACTGAAGCTTTCTTT
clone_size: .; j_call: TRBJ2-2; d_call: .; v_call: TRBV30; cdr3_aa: CALGSTGELFF; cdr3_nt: TGTGCCCTCGGGAGCACCGGGGAGCTGTTTTTT
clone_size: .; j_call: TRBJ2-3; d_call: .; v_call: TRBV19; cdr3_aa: CASKTGKGDTQYF; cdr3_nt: TGTGCCAGTAAGACGGGAAAGGGAGATACGCAGTATTTT
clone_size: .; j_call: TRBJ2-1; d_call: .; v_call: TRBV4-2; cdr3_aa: CASSPEGGSYNEQFF; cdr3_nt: TGTGCCAGCAGCCCGGAGGGCGGCTCCTACAATGAGCAGTTCTTC
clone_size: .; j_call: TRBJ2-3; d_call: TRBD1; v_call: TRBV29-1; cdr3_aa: CSVEDLRGTGSGGFQYF; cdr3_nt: TGCAGCGTTGAAGATCTTCGGGGGACAGGGTCGGGCGGATTCCAGTATTTT
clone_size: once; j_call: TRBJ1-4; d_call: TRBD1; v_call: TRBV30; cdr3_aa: CAWSVPRTGIGNEKLFF; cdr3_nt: TGTGCCTGGAGTGTCCCCCGGACAGGGATTGGTAATGAAAAACTGTTTTTT
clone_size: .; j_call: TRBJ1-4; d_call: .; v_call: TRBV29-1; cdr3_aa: CSVLTGRESEKLFF; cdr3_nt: TGCAGCGTTCTAACTGGTCGGGAGAGTGAAAAACTGTTTTTT
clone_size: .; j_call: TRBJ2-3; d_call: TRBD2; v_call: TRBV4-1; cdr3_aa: CASSQDPSGVVTDTQYF; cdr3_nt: TGCGCCAGCAGCCAAGATCCTAGCGGGGTTGTAACAGATACGCAGTATTTT
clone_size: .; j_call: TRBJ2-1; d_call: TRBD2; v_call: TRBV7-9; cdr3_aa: CASSFSPGSGNNEQFF; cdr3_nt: TGTGCCAGCAGCTTCTCTCCTGGTAGCGGGAACAATGAGCAGTTCTTC
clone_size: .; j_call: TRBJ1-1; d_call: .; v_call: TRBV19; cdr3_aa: CASSIGGGHVTEAFF; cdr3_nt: TGTGCCAGTAGTATAGGGGGGGGCCACGTTACTGAAGCTTTCTTT
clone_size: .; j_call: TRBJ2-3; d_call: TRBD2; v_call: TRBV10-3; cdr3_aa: CAISGLAGGQLSTDTQYF; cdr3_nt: TGTGCCATCAGTGGACTAGCGGGGGGCCAACTTAGCACAGATACGCAGTATTTT
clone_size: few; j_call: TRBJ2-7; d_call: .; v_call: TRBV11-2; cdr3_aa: CASSPSDGEQYF; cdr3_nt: TGTGCCAGCAGCCCGAGCGACGGCGAGCAGTACTTC
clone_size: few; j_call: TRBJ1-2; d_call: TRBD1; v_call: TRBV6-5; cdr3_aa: CASSFLGQGGGYTF; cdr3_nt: TGTGCCAGCAGTTTCCTTGGACAGGGTGGTGGCTACACCTTC
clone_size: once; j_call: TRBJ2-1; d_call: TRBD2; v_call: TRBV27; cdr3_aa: CASSSGTSGRNEQFF; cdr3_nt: TGTGCCAGCAGTTCCGGGACTAGCGGGAGGAATGAGCAGTTCTTC
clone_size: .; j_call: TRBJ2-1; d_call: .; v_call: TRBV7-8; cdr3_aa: CASSSPLNPGSYNEQFF; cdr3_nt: TGTGCCAGCAGCTCACCCCTTAACCCCGGCTCCTACAATGAGCAGTTCTTC
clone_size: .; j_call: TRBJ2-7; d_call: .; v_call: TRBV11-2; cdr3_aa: CASSLVQGTGYEQYF; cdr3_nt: TGTGCCAGCAGCTTAGTGCAGGGGACCGGATACGAGCAGTACTTC
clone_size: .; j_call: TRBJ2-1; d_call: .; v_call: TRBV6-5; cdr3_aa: CASRGLARYNEQFF; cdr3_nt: TGTGCCAGCAGGGGGCTAGCGAGATACAATGAGCAGTTCTTC
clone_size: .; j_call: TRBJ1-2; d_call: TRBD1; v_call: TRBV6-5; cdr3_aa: CASNTGDTDGYTF; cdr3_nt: TGTGCCAGCAATACAGGGGACACTGATGGCTACACCTTC
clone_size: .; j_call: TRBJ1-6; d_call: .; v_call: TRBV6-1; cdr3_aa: CASSEVRGIQPLHF; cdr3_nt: TGTGCCAGCAGTGAAGTTAGGGGAATCCAACCCCTCCACTTT
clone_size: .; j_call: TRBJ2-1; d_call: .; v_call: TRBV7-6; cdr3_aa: CASSAGASSYNEQFF; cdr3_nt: TGTGCCAGCAGCGCGGGGGCCTCATCCTACAATGAGCAGTTCTTC
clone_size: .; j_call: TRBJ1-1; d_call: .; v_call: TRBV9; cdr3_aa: CASSVDGRTYTEAFF; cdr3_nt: TGTGCCAGCAGCGTAGATGGCAGGACATACACTGAAGCTTTCTTT
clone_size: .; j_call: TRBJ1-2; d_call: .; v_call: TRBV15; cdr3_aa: CATSRVRADYTF; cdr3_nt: TGTGCCACCAGCAGAGTCAGGGCCGACTACACCTTC
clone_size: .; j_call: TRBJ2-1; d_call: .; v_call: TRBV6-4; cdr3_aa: CASSHDMTSSYNEQFF; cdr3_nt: TGTGCCAGCAGTCACGACATGACCAGCTCCTACAATGAGCAGTTCTTC
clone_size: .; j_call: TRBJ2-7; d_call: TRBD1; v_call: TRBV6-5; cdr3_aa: CASSRQGDYEQYF; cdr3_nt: TGTGCCAGCAGTAGACAGGGAGACTACGAGCAGTACTTC
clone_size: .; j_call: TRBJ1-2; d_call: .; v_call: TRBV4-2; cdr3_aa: CASSQEGAGYGYTF; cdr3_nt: TGTGCCAGCAGCCAAGAGGGGGCCGGGTATGGCTACACCTTC
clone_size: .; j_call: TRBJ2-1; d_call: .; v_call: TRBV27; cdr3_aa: CASGRLYNEQFF; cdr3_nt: TGTGCCAGCGGCCGACTTTACAATGAGCAGTTCTTC
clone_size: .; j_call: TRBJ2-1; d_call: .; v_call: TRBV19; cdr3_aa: CASSMVSSSYNEQFF; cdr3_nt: TGTGCCAGTAGTATGGTGTCGAGCTCCTACAATGAGCAGTTCTTC
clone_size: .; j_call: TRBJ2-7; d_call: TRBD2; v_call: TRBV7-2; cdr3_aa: CASNWEGMNEQYF; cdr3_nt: TGTGCCAGCAATTGGGAGGGGATGAACGAGCAGTACTTC
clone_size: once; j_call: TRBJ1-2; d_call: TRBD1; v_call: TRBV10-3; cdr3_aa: CAIRTPDRGLYGYTF; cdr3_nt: TGTGCCATCAGAACCCCAGACAGGGGACTCTATGGCTACACCTTC
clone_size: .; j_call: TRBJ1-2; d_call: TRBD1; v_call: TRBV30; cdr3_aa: CAWRWGQGDGYTF; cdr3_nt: TGTGCCTGGAGATGGGGACAGGGTGATGGCTACACCTTC
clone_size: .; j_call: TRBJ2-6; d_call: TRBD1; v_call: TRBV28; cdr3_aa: CASTTGAGSGANVLTF; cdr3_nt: TGTGCCAGCACGACAGGGGCAGGATCTGGGGCCAACGTCCTGACTTTC
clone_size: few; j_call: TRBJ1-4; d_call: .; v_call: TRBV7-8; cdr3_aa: CASSPSDATNEKLFF; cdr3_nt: TGTGCCAGCAGCCCTAGTGACGCAACTAATGAAAAACTGTTTTTT
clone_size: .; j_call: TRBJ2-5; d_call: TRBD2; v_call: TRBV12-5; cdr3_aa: CASAAGGGETQYF; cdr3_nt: TGTGCTAGTGCCGCTGGGGGGGGAGAGACCCAGTACTTC
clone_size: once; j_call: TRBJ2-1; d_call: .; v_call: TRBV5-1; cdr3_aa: CASSHGQLYSYNEQFF; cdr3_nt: TGCGCCAGCAGCCATGGACAGCTCTACTCCTACAATGAGCAGTTCTTC
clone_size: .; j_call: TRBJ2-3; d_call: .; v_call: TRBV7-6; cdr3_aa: CASSSLVTDTQYF; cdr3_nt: TGTGCCAGCAGCTCCTTAGTGACAGATACGCAGTATTTT
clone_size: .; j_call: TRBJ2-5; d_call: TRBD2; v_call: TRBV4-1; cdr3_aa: CASSQVGLAGAHLLQETQYF; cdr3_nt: TGCGCCAGCAGCCAGGTTGGACTAGCGGGGGCCCACTTGCTCCAAGAGACCCAGTACTTC
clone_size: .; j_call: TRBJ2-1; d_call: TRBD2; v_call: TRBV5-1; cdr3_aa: CASSLFSLKETSGKGGSYNEQFF; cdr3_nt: TGCGCCAGCAGCTTGTTCTCACTCAAGGAAACTAGCGGGAAAGGGGGGTCCTACAATGAGCAGTTCTTC
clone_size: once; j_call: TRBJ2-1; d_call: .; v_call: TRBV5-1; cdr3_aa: CASSLKGVYEQFF; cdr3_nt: TGCGCCAGCAGCTTGAAGGGGGTCTATGAGCAGTTCTTC
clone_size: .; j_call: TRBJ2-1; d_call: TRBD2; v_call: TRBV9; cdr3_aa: CASSRPLELAGEDYNEQFF; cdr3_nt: TGTGCCAGCAGCCGTCCCTTAGAACTAGCGGGAGAGGACTACAATGAGCAGTTCTTC
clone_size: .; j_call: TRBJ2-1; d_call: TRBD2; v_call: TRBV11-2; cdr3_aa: CASSFPSGGPGNEQFF; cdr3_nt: TGTGCCAGCAGCTTTCCTAGCGGGGGCCCGGGCAATGAGCAGTTCTTC
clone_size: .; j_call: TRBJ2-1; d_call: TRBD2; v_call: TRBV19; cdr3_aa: CASSTGTSGLQEQFF; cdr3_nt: TGTGCCAGTAGTACCGGGACTAGCGGTCTTCAGGAGCAGTTCTTC
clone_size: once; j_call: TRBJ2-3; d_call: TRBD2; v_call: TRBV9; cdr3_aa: CARNGGASGVSDTQYF; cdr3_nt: TGTGCCAGAAACGGGGGGGCTAGCGGGGTTTCAGATACGCAGTATTTT
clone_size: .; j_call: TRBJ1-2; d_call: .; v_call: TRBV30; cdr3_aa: CAWSVAGGYGYTF; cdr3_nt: TGTGCCTGGAGTGTGGCGGGAGGCTATGGCTACACCTTC
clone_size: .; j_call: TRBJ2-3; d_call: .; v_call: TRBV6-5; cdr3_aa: CASSYLRGDTQYF; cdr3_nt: TGTGCCAGCAGTTACTTACGGGGAGATACGCAGTATTTT
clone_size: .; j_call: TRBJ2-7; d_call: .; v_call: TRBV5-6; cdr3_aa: CASSTRVEQYF; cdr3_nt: TGTGCCAGCAGCACACGGGTAGAGCAGTACTTC
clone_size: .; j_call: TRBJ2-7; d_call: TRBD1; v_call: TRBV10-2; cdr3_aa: CASSDGRGRNEQYF; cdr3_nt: TGCGCCAGCAGTGATGGCAGGGGGAGAAACGAGCAGTACTTC
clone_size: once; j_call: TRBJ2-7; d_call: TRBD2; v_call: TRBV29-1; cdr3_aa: CSAAGTSGRGSYEQYF; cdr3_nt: TGCAGCGCCGCCGGGACTAGCGGGAGGGGGAGCTACGAGCAGTACTTC
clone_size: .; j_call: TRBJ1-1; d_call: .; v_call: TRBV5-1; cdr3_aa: CASSPSGTEAFF; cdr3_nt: TGCGCCAGCAGCCCCAGCGGGACTGAAGCTTTCTTT
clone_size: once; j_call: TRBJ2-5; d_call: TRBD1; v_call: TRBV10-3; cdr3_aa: CAIKGALETQYF; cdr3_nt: TGTGCCATCAAGGGGGCTCTGGAGACCCAGTACTTC
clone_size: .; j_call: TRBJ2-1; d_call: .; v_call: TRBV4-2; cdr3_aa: CASSQGRGGPSYNEQFF; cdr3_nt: TGTGCCAGCAGCCAAGGAAGGGGGGGGCCATCCTACAATGAGCAGTTCTTC
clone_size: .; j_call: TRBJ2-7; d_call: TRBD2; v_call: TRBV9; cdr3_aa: CASSAWGTSGRYGHEQYF; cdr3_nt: TGTGCCAGCAGCGCTTGGGGGACTAGCGGGAGATACGGCCACGAGCAGTACTTC
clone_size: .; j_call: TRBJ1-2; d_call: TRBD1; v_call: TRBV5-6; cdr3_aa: CASSGQGGLNYGYTF; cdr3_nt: TGTGCCAGCAGCGGACAGGGGGGCCTAAACTATGGCTACACCTTC
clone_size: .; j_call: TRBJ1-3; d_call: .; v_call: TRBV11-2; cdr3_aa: CASSLTRRPSGNTIYF; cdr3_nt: TGTGCCAGCAGCTTAACTAGACGCCCCTCTGGAAACACCATATATTTT